The present entry profiles one TCR beta chain with its context. Its antigen is undetermined. A read error may produce the germline difference seen at one junction end. The sample originates from a study of post-analysis software for immune sequencing data. Study overall: Disease courses included relapsing-remitting, secondary progressive and progressive-relapsing multiple sclerosis. General study points: Strong co-clustering by F measure was seen for same-batch samples. Comparison of patients with controls showed about 5 TRBV segments more frequent in patients, TRBV5-6, TRBV5-1 and TRBV20-1 among them.

CDR3 size: 15 residues. Germline V gene data show CDR1 as LGHNA and CDR2 as YNFKEQ. Researchers reported that TCR beta cDNA libraries carried unique molecular identifiers. TCRdb used MiXCR to reprocess the PCR reads, holding one entry per CDR3 protein. The sample contains 650,000 to 850,000 distinct CDR3 sequences, about 57% of which appear only once. V is TRBV4-2 and J is TRBJ2-1; possible D gene TRBD2, 7 bases. The clonotype originates from a girl aged 5-17 years with multiple sclerosis. Sequences were obtained from blood. The CDR3 region has the DNA TGTGCCTGCAGCCAAGAGCTTACGGGGGGCCCAAAGCAGTTCTTC. Its translation is CACSQELTGGPKQFF.